This TCR beta chain was sequenced for a study of T cells after yellow fever vaccination. A remark on this clonotype: The CDR3 does not close with the conserved phenylalanine or tryptophan, likely indicating a read error.

The V and J ends lost 0 bases and 1 base respectively, with 12 bases between them. The CDR3 is 16 residues long. The germline gives CDR1 SGHTA, CDR2 FQGNSA. TCRdb re-called the 5' RACE reads with MiXCR, one entry per CDR3 protein. The sample yields 250,000 to 300,000 distinct CDR3 sequences, 8.7% seen once. The receptor was isolated from a man aged 18 to 29 who received the YFV17D yellow fever vaccine. This specimen was CD4+ T cells sorted from PBMCs, taken 5 days after the yellow fever booster vaccination. The chain combines TRBV7-2 with TRBJ2-5, with D perhaps matching TRBD2 (6 bases). CDR3 loop: CASSLARGGAQETQYL. The CDR3 DNA reads TGTGCCAGCAGCTTAGCGAGGGGCGGGGCCCAAGAGACCCAGTACTTA.